This entry is about one TCR beta chain. This clone's antigen is unknown. Relative to the germline gene, one junction end is altered; a read error may explain this. Without any cell sorting, total RNA and DNA were extracted together from about 20-30 mg of bulk tissue using the AllPrep DNA/RNA mini kit. Between late 2015 and 2016, a handful of patients in China with histopathologically diagnosed primary liver carcinoma had surgical resection. At the time of sampling, the patients were treatment-naive and had chronic HBV infection. Five spatially separated regions were sampled per tumor: superior, inferior, left-lateral and right-lateral poles, plus the tumor centre. According to histology, viable tumor cells made up more than 90% of every tumor sample. Fresh tumor and adjacent tissue pieces were bisected; one half was stored in RNAlater at -80°C, the other sent for histology. The data originate from a study of tumor-infiltrating lymphocytes in primary liver carcinoma (dated by TCRdb to between 2016 and 2019). Regarding the research as a whole: Of the five patients, three men and two women aged 30 to 69 years, four had hepatocellular carcinoma and one had combined HCC and intrahepatic cholangiocarcinoma. The tumors of the five patients were staged as T1-T3 N0M0, with maximum diameters ranging from about 4 to 11 cm. Roughly 3.65 to 7.5 million productive TCRbeta reads were obtained per sample, and no significant difference in read depth was found between tissue types. TCRbeta repertoire sequencing, expression microarrays and whole-exome sequencing were combined in the study across five regions of each liver tumor, with adjacent normal tissue and blood also included. A total of 35 specimens from 5 patients underwent TCRbeta repertoire sequencing, comprising 25 tumor regions, 5 adjacent noncancerous liver tissues and 5 peripheral blood samples. To link TCRbeta repertoire diversity with the local molecular phenotype, the roughly 26 tumor region samples were profiled using Agilent mRNA microarrays. Technical replicate repertoires showed high reproducibility, with mean shared-clone rates roughly 0.89 and correlation coefficients above 0.98.

A constant-region primer and ProtoScript II reverse transcriptase were used to reverse-transcribe TCRbeta-specific cDNA from roughly 0.5 ug total RNA. The TCRbeta libraries were prepared through three rounds of nested multiplex PCR following a slightly modified ARM-PCR procedure. Each of the first two PCR rounds ran for roughly 9 cycles and used multiplex TRBV1-TRBV30 forward primers together with a Cbeta reverse primer. Sample barcodes and Illumina adapters were added in a final 25-cycle PCR with Deep VentR polymerase. Amplicons of 200-500 bp were gel-purified with a QIAquick gel extraction kit before sequencing. An Illumina HiSeq 2500 was used to sequence the TCRbeta amplicons, generating 250-bp paired-end reads. For the original study's pipeline: Trimmomatic v0.33 was used to quality-trim the reads, and FLASH v1.2.11 was used to merge paired reads so that full CDR3 sequences could be recovered. MiGEC v1.2.1b assigned V, D and J germline segments to the rearranged TCRbeta sequences. Clonotype statistics, along with Shannon-Wiener diversity indices, were calculated using VDJtools v1.0.0. Except for diversity analysis, only each sample's 250 most abundant clonotypes were used in subsequent analyses to reduce sampling bias. In-frame beta chains were kept once TCRdb had trimmed the public reads at Q25 with fastp and called clones with MiXCR. Entries are consolidated by CDR3 protein sequence, retaining the most common genes and DNA. The V and J calls come from TCRdb's annotation, not from the publication. For this sample the table gives 70,000 to 95,000 distinct CDR3 sequences, of which over 60% were detected only once. The ten largest account for roughly 26% of the sample.

Including the terminal cysteine and phenylalanine, the CDR3 comprises 15 residues. Only the CDR3 DNA stays, 45 bases, in frame from base 1. Reading the germline V gene gives CDR1 SGHAT and CDR2 FQNNGV. What the study reported, not specific to this receptor: Only a few patients were included in the study, and the authors note that the findings should be validated in a larger study. The top 250 clones accounted for a significantly greater share of the repertoire in tumors than in blood (p = 0.039). Comparison of CD4+ and CD8+ T cell repertoires was precluded by the use of bulk unsorted samples. Only the TCR beta chain was sequenced, so true repertoire diversity is likely underestimated because unpaired alpha chains were not captured. Only about 7.5-25% of top clones were found in all five regions of a tumor, suggesting spatial heterogeneity of tumor-infiltrating T cells. Repertoire overlap was found to be higher between tumor regions (mean around 36%) than between tumor-adjacent (roughly 17%) or tumor-blood (14%) pairs, consistent with antigen-driven expansion.

Sequencing input: liver tumor tissue from sampling region 4. In the paper's terms, the cell subset or site label means: tumor region T4, right-lateral pole. The sequence joins TRBV11-2 to TRBJ2-5; the D segment could be TRBD1, given 6 matching bases. This clonotype was sampled from a middle-aged man with primary liver carcinoma and hepatitis B virus infection. The CDR3 protein sequence reads: CASSDLTGPGEAQYF. In nucleotides, the sequence is TGTGCCAGCAGCGACCTGACAGGACCAGGAGAGGCCCAGTACTTC.